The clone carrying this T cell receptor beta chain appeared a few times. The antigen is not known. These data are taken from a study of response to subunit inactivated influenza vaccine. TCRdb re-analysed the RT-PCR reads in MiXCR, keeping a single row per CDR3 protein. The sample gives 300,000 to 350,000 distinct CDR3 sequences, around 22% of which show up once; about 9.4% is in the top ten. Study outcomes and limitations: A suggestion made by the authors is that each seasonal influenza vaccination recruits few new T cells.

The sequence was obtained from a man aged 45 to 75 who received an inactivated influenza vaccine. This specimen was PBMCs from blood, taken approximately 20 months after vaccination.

The CDR3 nucleotides read TGTGCCAGTGGGACAGGCAATGGCTACACCTTC. This encodes CASGTGNGYTF. J is TRBJ1-2 and V is TRBV10-3; 8 bases line up with TRBD1. The CDR3 contains 11 residues. J lost 6 bases, V lost 10 bases, and 4 bases had no gene match. The germline V gene has CDR1 ENHRY and CDR2 SYGVKD.